Described below is a single T cell receptor (beta chain) sequence and its context. This entry comes from a study of control samples from healthy donors and cancer patients. Measured with immunoSEQ multiplex PCR; TCRdb has only the in-frame clones, and not every one. Of some 82,000 clones in the sample, 65% to 90% are singletons; the top ten hold 11%. The clonotype was recovered from a man between 60 and 70 years old with head and neck cancer. Material: PBMCs.

CDR3 in DNA: TGTGCCAGCAGCTCCGGCTGGTACGAGCAGTACTTC. Translation: CASSSGWYEQYF. The rearrangement links TRBV27 to TRBJ2-7; no clear D. The CDR3 is 12 amino acids. In germline, CDR1 is MNHEY, CDR2 SMNVEV (reference sequence). Trimming removed 6 bases at V and 4 bases at J, with 10 bases between.